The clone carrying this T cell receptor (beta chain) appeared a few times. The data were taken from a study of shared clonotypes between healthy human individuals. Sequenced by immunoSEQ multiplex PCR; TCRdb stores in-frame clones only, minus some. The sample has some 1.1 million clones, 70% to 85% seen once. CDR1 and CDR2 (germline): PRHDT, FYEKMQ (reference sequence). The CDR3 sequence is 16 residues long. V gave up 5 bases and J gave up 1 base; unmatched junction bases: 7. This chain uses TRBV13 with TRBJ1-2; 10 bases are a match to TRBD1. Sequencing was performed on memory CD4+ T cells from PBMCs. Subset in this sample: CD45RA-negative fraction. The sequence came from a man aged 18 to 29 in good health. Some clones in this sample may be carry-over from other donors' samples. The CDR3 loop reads CASSQGTGESNYGYTF. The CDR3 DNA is TGTGCCAGCAGCCAGGGGACAGGGGAAAGTAACTATGGCTACACCTTC.